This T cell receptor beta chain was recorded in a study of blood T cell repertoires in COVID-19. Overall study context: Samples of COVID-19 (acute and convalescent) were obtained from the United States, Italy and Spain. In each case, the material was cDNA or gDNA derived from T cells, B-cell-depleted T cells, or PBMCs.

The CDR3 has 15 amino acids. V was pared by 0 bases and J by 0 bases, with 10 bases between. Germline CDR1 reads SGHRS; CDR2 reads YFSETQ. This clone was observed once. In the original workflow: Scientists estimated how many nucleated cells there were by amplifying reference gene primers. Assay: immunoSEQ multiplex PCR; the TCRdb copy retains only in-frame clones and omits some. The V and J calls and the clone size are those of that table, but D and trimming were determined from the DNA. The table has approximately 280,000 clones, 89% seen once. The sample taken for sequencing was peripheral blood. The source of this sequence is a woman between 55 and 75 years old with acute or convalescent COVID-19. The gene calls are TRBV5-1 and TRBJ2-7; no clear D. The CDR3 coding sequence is TGCGCCAGCAGCTTGGTGCAAGCTAGCTCCTACGAGCAGTACTTC. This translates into CASSLVQASSYEQYF.